A selection of T cell receptor beta chains follows, all from one sample in a study of beta chain features in type 1 diabetes. Libraries were prepared by immunoSEQ multiplex PCR; TCRdb keeps only in-frame clonotypes and omits some of them. The table shows about 150,000 clones, with approximately 8.1% occurring only once. Sequenced material: central memory CD4+ T cells from blood. Source of these receptors: a young man in good health. The CDR3 runs from the conserved cysteine through the conserved F or W. Each record gives: V gene, clone size, D gene, J gene, CDR3 DNA, CDR3 protein. The D gene is left open where the match is weak. Some rows mark clone size as missing; the rest say once, few, many or name a class of expanded clone.

TRBV5-4	few	TRBD2	TRBJ2-7	TGTGCCAGCAGCTTCTCACCTAGCGGGAGGGCCTACGAGCAGTACTTC	CASSFSPSGRAYEQYF
TRBV21-1	-	-	TRBJ1-6	TGTGCCAGCAGCAAATACGGGACAGCGAACTATAATTCACCCCTCCACTTT	CASSKYGTANYNSPLHF
TRBV19	-	TRBD1	TRBJ2-1	TGTGCCAGTAGTAACAGGGGGCTCAATGAGCAGTTCTTC	CASSNRGLNEQFF
TRBV14	many	-	TRBJ2-7	TGTGCCAGCAGCTACGGGTTGGGCTCCTACGAGCAGTACTTC	CASSYGLGSYEQYF
TRBV6-5	-	-	TRBJ2-3	TGTGCCAGCAGTTCGTCGCGTTGGGGCCGTACGCAGTATTTT	CASSSSRWGRTQYF
TRBV7-3	-	TRBD2	TRBJ2-5	TGTGCCAGCAGTTTGGGACTAGCGGGGAGAGAGACCCAGTACTTC	CASSLGLAGRETQYF
TRBV9	few	TRBD2	TRBJ2-3	TGTGCCAGCATCCATCACGTTGGACTAGCGGGAGGGACCACAGATACGCAGTATTTT	CASIHHVGLAGGTTDTQYF
TRBV11-2	few	-	TRBJ2-3	TGTGCCAGCAGCTTAAGCGCGGGCACAGATACGCAGTATTTT	CASSLSAGTDTQYF
TRBV6-5	-	-	TRBJ2-1	TGTGCCAGCAGGTCGTCCTACAATGAGCAGTTCTTC	CASRSSYNEQFF
TRBV4-1	few	-	TRBJ2-2	TGCGCCAGCAGCCAAGATAAAACAGCCACCGGGGAGCTGTTTTTT	CASSQDKTATGELFF
TRBV19	-	TRBD2	TRBJ2-1	TGTGCCAGTAGTATAGATAGGAGCGGGACTTTCAATGAGCAGTTCTTC	CASSIDRSGTFNEQFF
TRBV7-2	-	-	TRBJ2-5	TGTGCCAGCAGCCCGCAGGGAGGTTGGGAGACCCAGTACTTC	CASSPQGGWETQYF
TRBV9	few	-	TRBJ2-1	TGTGCCAGCAGCCATGCGGGCGGGGCTAGCTCCTACAATGAGCAGTTCTTC	CASSHAGGASSYNEQFF
TRBV30	few	TRBD1	TRBJ1-5	TGTGCCTGGAGTCTGGGACAGCTAGATCAGCCCCAGCATTTT	CAWSLGQLDQPQHF
TRBV18	many	TRBD2	TRBJ2-7	TGTGCCAGCTCACCAGGGAGGGCCGACGAGCAGTACTTC	CASSPGRADEQYF
TRBV2	few	TRBD1	TRBJ1-6	TGTGCCAGCAGTGCCCAGGACAGGGGCTCGAATTCACCCCTCCACTTT	CASSAQDRGSNSPLHF
TRBV30	few	-	TRBJ1-2	TGTGCCTGGAGTCAGGACACAGAGGCCTACACCTTC	CAWSQDTEAYTF
TRBV30	few	-	TRBJ1-2	TGTGCCTGGAGTGTACAGAACTATGGCTACACCTTC	CAWSVQNYGYTF
TRBV18	few	TRBD1	TRBJ2-7	TGTGCCAGCTCCGACAGGGGGAGCGAGCAGTACTTC	CASSDRGSEQYF
TRBV7-8	-	-	TRBJ2-3	TGTGCCAGCAGCTTAGAATCGGGTAGTCTGGATACGCAGTATTTT	CASSLESGSLDTQYF
TRBV9	many	-	TRBJ2-1	TGTGCCAGCAGCGTAGACCCGGGTGAGCAGTTCTTC	CASSVDPGEQFF
TRBV9	-	TRBD2	TRBJ2-2	TGTGCCAGCAGCATTCGGACTAGCGGGAGTGACGGGGAGCTGTTTTTT	CASSIRTSGSDGELFF
TRBV7-2	few	TRBD2	TRBJ2-3	TGTGCCAGCAGGAAAGACAGCGGGAGAACAGATACGCAGTATTTT	CASRKDSGRTDTQYF
TRBV5-1	many	TRBD2	TRBJ2-3	TGCGCCAGCAGGCTAGCGGCAAGCACAGATACGCAGTATTTT	CASRLAASTDTQYF
TRBV28	few	TRBD1	TRBJ1-2	TGTGCCAGCAGCAAATTCACCCCCCGGGACAGGGGTTACTATGGCTACACCTTC	CASSKFTPRDRGYYGYTF
TRBV28	-	-	TRBJ1-4	TGTGCCAGCACACGGGACATTTTTGAAAAACTGTTTTTT	CASTRDIFEKLFF
TRBV29-1	-	TRBD1	TRBJ1-3	TGCAGCGTTGAAAACAGGGGGAGCTCTGGAAACACCATATATTTT	CSVENRGSSGNTIYF
TRBV19	few	-	TRBJ1-2	TGTGCCAGTAGTATACCGTTCTATGGCTACACCTTC	CASSIPFYGYTF
TRBV29-1	few	-	TRBJ1-2	TGCAGCGTTGGTGGACAGCGCTATGGCTACACCTTC	CSVGGQRYGYTF
TRBV11-1	-	TRBD2	TRBJ2-7	TGTGCCAGCAGCTTGAGGACTAGCGGGGGCTACGAGCAGTACTTC	CASSLRTSGGYEQYF
TRBV29-1	many	TRBD1	TRBJ2-1	TGCAGCGTACCCTCGACAGGGAGCAATGAGCAGTTCTTC	CSVPSTGSNEQFF
TRBV19	-	-	TRBJ2-2	TGTGCCAGTAGTACGACAGATAGGGCCACCGGGGAGCTGTTTTTT	CASSTTDRATGELFF
TRBV19	-	-	TRBJ1-5	TGTGCCAGTGGCGCGGGGTCGGGGAATCAGCCCCAGCATTTT	CASGAGSGNQPQHF
TRBV28	few	TRBD2	TRBJ2-3	TGTGCCAGCAGTTTCGTGGGGAGGGGCCCAGATACGCAGTATTTT	CASSFVGRGPDTQYF
TRBV2	-	TRBD1	TRBJ1-1	TGTGCCAGCAGGCCGGGACAGGGGGCGTTGATGAACACTGAAGCTTTCTTT	CASRPGQGALMNTEAFF
TRBV29-1	few	TRBD2	TRBJ2-7	TGCAGCGTTGGGGGACTAGCGTCGACCTCCTACGAGCAGTACTTC	CSVGGLASTSYEQYF
TRBV7-3	-	-	TRBJ1-1	TGTGCCAGCAGCGCTAGACAGACGAACACTGAAGCTTTCTTT	CASSARQTNTEAFF
TRBV28	many	TRBD2	TRBJ2-7	TGTGCCAGCACCGACACGGGGGGAAGGGGCTACGAGCAGTACTTC	CASTDTGGRGYEQYF